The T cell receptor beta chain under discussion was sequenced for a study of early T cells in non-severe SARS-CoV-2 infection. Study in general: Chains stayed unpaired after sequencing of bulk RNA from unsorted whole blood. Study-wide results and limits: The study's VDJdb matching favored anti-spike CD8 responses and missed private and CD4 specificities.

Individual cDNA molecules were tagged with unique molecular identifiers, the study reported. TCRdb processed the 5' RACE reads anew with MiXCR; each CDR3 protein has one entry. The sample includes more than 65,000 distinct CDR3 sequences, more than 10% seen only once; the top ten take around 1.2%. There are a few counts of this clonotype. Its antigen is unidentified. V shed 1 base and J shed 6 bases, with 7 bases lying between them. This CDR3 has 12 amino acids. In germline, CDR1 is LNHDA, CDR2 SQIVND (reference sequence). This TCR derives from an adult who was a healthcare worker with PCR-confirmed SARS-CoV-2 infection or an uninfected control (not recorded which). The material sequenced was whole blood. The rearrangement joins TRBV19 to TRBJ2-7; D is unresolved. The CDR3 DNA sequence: TGTGCCAGTAGTATAGGGCGCCGCGAGCAGTACTTC. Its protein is CASSIGRREQYF.